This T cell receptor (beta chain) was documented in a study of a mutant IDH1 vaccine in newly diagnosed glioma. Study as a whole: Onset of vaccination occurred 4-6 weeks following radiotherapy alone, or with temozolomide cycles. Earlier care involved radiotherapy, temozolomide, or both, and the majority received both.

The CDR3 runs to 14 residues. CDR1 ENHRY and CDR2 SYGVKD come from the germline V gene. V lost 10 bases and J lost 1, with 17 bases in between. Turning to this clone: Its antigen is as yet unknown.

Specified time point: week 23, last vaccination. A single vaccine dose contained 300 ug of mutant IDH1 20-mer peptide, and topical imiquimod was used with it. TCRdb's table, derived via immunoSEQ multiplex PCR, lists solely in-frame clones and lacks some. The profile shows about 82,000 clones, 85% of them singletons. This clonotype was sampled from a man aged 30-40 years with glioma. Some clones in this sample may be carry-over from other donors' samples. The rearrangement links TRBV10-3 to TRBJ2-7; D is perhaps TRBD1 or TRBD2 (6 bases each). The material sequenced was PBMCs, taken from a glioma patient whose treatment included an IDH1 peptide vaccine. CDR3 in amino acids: CATNPRGPSYEQYF. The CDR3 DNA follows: TGTGCCACAAACCCTCGGGGGCCGTCCTACGAGCAGTACTTC.